The 2 T cell receptor beta chains given below trace back to one sample, sequenced in a study of blood T cell repertoires in COVID-19. Using immunoSEQ multiplex PCR, the repertoire was profiled, and TCRdb retains in-frame clones only, with some absent. The repertoire holds more than 450,000 clones, with approximately 86% as singletons. The source material was PBMCs or T cells enriched from blood (not recorded which). Receptors originate from a woman aged 18 to 35 who had recovered from COVID-19.

This rearrangement joins TRBV24-1 to TRBJ1-2; 10 bases fit TRBD1. From germline, CDR1 is KGHDR and CDR2 SFDVKD. CDR3 length: 15 residues. J gave up 2 bases and V 3 bases, and 2 bases lay outside the gene matches. This CDR3 reads CATSDPGQGNYGYTF. CDR3 sequence (DNA): TGTGCCACCAGTGATCCGGGACAGGGGAACTATGGCTACACCTTC.

The rearrangement links TRBV11-2 to TRBJ1-4, with D possibly matching TRBD1 (5 bases). The CDR3 spans 14 residues. The germline gives CDR1 SGHAT, CDR2 FQNNGV. Trimming took off 3 bases at V and 8 bases at J, with 13 bases between the two ends. CDR3 sequence: CASSFPQAGEKLFF. The CDR3 nucleotides are TGTGCCAGCAGCTTCCCCCAAGCAGGGGAAAAACTGTTTTTT.